This paragraph reports one T cell receptor (beta chain). Its antigen is as yet unknown. The sample belongs to a study of cytomegalovirus exposure and HLA in healthy donors. The protocol was immunoSEQ multiplex PCR, while the TCRdb copy is restricted to in-frame clones and leaves out a portion. Of some 150,000 clones listed, approximately 89% are singletons. Overall study results and limits: Some TCR beta chains (around 180 of them) were listed as cytomegalovirus-associated. Diagnosis of cytomegalovirus status made by the classifier reportedly showed high specificity and sensitivity. The study found most TCR sequences rare, yet found some public TCRs in many donors.

The validation cohort, a group of 120 subjects, included the donors and was separate from the approximately 670-subject first cohort. V was pared by 0 bases and J by 0 bases, with 8 bases between. This CDR3 spans 15 amino acids. The germline V gene has CDR1 MNHEY and CDR2 SVGAGI. What was sequenced was PBMCs. The chain carries TRBV6-5 and TRBJ2-5; no firm D call. The receptor was derived from a man between 18 and 35 years old in good health and CMV-seropositive. CDR3 region: CASSYSGRYQETQYF. The CDR3, as DNA: TGTGCCAGCAGTTACTCGGGCAGGTACCAAGAGACCCAGTACTTC.